This passage covers 5 T cell receptor beta chains from one sample sequenced in a study of T cells expressing NK-cell markers. Each CDR3 protein gets one entry in TCRdb, which reprocessed the 5' RACE reads and gives no DNA. The table for this sample gives roughly 350,000 distinct CDR3 sequences. Sequencing used blood T cells: a sorted CD56 or NKG2C T cell subset, CD4+ or CD8+ T cells, or bulk PBMC T cells (not recorded which). The receptors originated from a man aged 18 to 69 in good health.

The rearrangement joins TRBV27 to TRBJ2-2; no DNA is available, so the TRBD1 call from TCRdb remains unchecked. CDR1 is MNHEY, CDR2 SMNVEV, per germline (reference sequence). The CDR3 length is 13 residues. CDR3: CASKPLWAGELFF.

The chain links TRBV29-1 to TRBJ2-2; the D call from TCRdb, TRBD1, cannot be confirmed without DNA. CDR3 length: 12 amino acids. CDR1 is SQVTM and CDR2 is ANQGSEA in the germline V gene. The CDR3 sequence is CSVARNTGELFF.

V gene TRBV28 combines with J gene TRBJ1-2; absent DNA, TCRdb's TRBD1 call cannot be checked. There are 16 residues in the CDR3. Germline V CDR1 and CDR2: MDHEN, SYDVKM. The CDR3 loop reads CASTTYGFGTAPGYTF.

The rearrangement links TRBV7-9 to TRBJ2-1; with no DNA, the TCRdb D assignment of TRBD1 cannot be verified. Germline values: CDR1 SEHNR, CDR2 FQNEAQ (reference sequence). The CDR3 runs 12 residues. CDR3 loop: CASSDTRGEQFF. The full variable domain, with the rest looked up from reference TRBV7-9 and TRBJ2-1, is DTGVSQNPRHKITKRGQNVTFRCDPISEHNRLYWYRQTLGQGPEFLTYFQNEAQLEKSRLLSDRFSAERPKGSFSTLEIQRTEQGDSAMYLCASSDTRGEQFFGPGTRLTVL.

The gene calls are TRBV4-2 and TRBJ2-1; TCRdb picks TRBD1, but there is no DNA to check that call. The CDR3 contains 15 residues. Looked up from germline, CDR1 is LGHNA and CDR2 is YNFKEQ. This CDR3 reads CASSQAGQGYNEQFF.